A selection of T cell receptor beta chains follows, all from one sample in a study of blood T cell repertoires in COVID-19. Produced via immunoSEQ multiplex PCR; TCRdb's table is partial and in-frame only. The table has 150,000 to 200,000 clones, 70% to 90% seen once. Sample: peripheral blood. These receptors were collected from a man aged 60 to 75 with acute or convalescent COVID-19. The CDR3 runs from the conserved cysteine through the conserved F or W. D genes are given only for firm matches. Clone size is not always given. Where it is, it says once, few, many or a class for expanded clones.

D gene: NA
V gene: TRBV19
CDR3 length: 12
J gene: TRBJ1-5
clone size: NA
CDR3 protein: CASSILSQPQHF
CDR3 DNA: TGTGCCAGTAGTATCCTCTCTCAGCCCCAGCATTTT

D gene: NA
V gene: TRBV5-1
CDR3 length: 15
J gene: TRBJ2-3
clone size: NA
CDR3 protein: CASSLGQAYTDTQYF
CDR3 DNA: TGCGCCAGCAGCTTGGGACAGGCGTACACAGATACGCAGTATTTT

D gene: TRBD1
V gene: TRBV11-3
CDR3 length: 14
J gene: TRBJ2-7
clone size: NA
CDR3 protein: CASSLDSGGYEQYF
CDR3 DNA: TGTGCCAGCAGCTTAGATTCAGGGGGCTACGAGCAGTACTTC

D gene: NA
V gene: TRBV11-2
CDR3 length: 15
J gene: TRBJ1-3
clone size: NA
CDR3 protein: CASSLAQQTGNTIYF
CDR3 DNA: TGTGCCAGCAGCTTGGCACAGCAAACTGGAAACACCATATATTTT

D gene: TRBD1
V gene: TRBV6-5
CDR3 length: 15
J gene: TRBJ2-7
clone size: NA
CDR3 protein: CASSSAAGGNHEQYF
CDR3 DNA: TGTGCCAGCAGTTCGGCCGCAGGGGGCAACCACGAGCAGTACTTC

D gene: TRBD1
V gene: TRBV6-6
CDR3 length: 13
J gene: TRBJ2-7
clone size: NA
CDR3 protein: CASIQDRVGEQYF
CDR3 DNA: TGTGCCAGCATCCAGGACAGGGTAGGCGAGCAGTACTTC

D gene: NA
V gene: TRBV19
CDR3 length: 15
J gene: TRBJ1-4
clone size: NA
CDR3 protein: CASSIVGGTGEKLFF
CDR3 DNA: TGTGCCAGTAGTATAGTAGGCGGGACCGGGGAAAAACTGTTTTTT

D gene: NA
V gene: TRBV7-9
CDR3 length: 16
J gene: TRBJ1-1
clone size: NA
CDR3 protein: CASSLLTGGGNTEAFF
CDR3 DNA: TGTGCCAGCAGCTTATTAACCGGCGGGGGGAACACTGAAGCTTTCTTT

D gene: TRBD1
V gene: TRBV25-1
CDR3 length: 15
J gene: TRBJ1-2
clone size: NA
CDR3 protein: CASSEDRAANYGYTF
CDR3 DNA: TGTGCCAGCAGTGAAGACAGGGCAGCTAACTATGGCTACACCTTC

D gene: TRBD2
V gene: TRBV5-1
CDR3 length: 17
J gene: TRBJ2-3
clone size: NA
CDR3 protein: CASSLNMAGGPPDTQYF
CDR3 DNA: TGCGCCAGCAGCTTGAATATGGCGGGGGGGCCCCCAGATACGCAGTATTTT

D gene: TRBD1
V gene: TRBV30
CDR3 length: 15
J gene: TRBJ1-1
clone size: NA
CDR3 protein: CAWSLQQGAGTEAFF
CDR3 DNA: TGTGCCTGGAGCCTACAACAGGGGGCTGGCACTGAAGCTTTCTTT

D gene: NA
V gene: TRBV5-1
CDR3 length: 13
J gene: TRBJ2-5
clone size: NA
CDR3 protein: CASRVYRKETQYF
CDR3 DNA: TGCGCCAGCAGGGTGTACAGAAAAGAGACCCAGTACTTC

D gene: NA
V gene: TRBV20-1
CDR3 length: 15
J gene: TRBJ2-3
clone size: once
CDR3 protein: CSASYRQTSTDTQYF
CDR3 DNA: TGCAGTGCTAGTTATCGACAAACTAGCACAGATACGCAGTATTTT

D gene: TRBD1
V gene: TRBV6-5
CDR3 length: 15
J gene: TRBJ1-2
clone size: NA
CDR3 protein: CASSSGDRVPYGYTF
CDR3 DNA: TGTGCCAGCAGTTCGGGGGACAGGGTACCCTATGGCTACACCTTC

D gene: NA
V gene: TRBV6-5
CDR3 length: 11
J gene: TRBJ2-3
clone size: NA
CDR3 protein: CASLGADTQYF
CDR3 DNA: TGTGCCAGCCTGGGCGCAGATACGCAGTATTTT

D gene: NA
V gene: TRBV5-1
CDR3 length: 13
J gene: TRBJ1-2
clone size: once
CDR3 protein: CASSLDQNYGYTF
CDR3 DNA: TGCGCCAGCAGCTTGGACCAGAACTATGGCTACACCTTC

D gene: NA
V gene: TRBV20-1
CDR3 length: 13
J gene: TRBJ1-5
clone size: NA
CDR3 protein: CSASSGGNQPQHF
CDR3 DNA: TGCAGTGCTAGTTCGGGGGGCAATCAGCCCCAGCATTTT

D gene: TRBD1
V gene: TRBV7-9
CDR3 length: 14
J gene: TRBJ2-7
clone size: NA
CDR3 protein: CASRTGTGGHEQYF
CDR3 DNA: TGTGCCAGCAGGACCGGGACAGGGGGCCACGAGCAGTACTTC

D gene: NA
V gene: TRBV11-2
CDR3 length: 14
J gene: TRBJ1-1
clone size: NA
CDR3 protein: CASSLDWYNPEAFF
CDR3 DNA: TGTGCCAGCAGCTTAGATTGGTACAACCCTGAAGCTTTCTTT

D gene: NA
V gene: TRBV6-6
CDR3 length: 14
J gene: TRBJ1-1
clone size: NA
CDR3 protein: CASSYFAGDTEAFF
CDR3 DNA: TGTGCCAGCAGTTATTTTGCGGGGGACACTGAAGCTTTCTTT

D gene: NA
V gene: TRBV7-8
CDR3 length: 17
J gene: TRBJ2-2
clone size: NA
CDR3 protein: CASSLGGLTANTGELFF
CDR3 DNA: TGTGCCAGCAGCTTAGGAGGGTTAACAGCGAACACCGGGGAGCTGTTTTTT

D gene: NA
V gene: TRBV6-5
CDR3 length: 15
J gene: TRBJ2-7
clone size: NA
CDR3 protein: CASSYIAQGPYEQYF
CDR3 DNA: TGTGCCAGCAGTTATATCGCACAGGGTCCCTACGAGCAGTACTTC

D gene: NA
V gene: TRBV5-4
CDR3 length: 16
J gene: TRBJ2-2
clone size: NA
CDR3 protein: CASSLGSQGGTGELFF
CDR3 DNA: TGTGCCAGCAGCTTGGGTAGCCAGGGCGGCACCGGGGAGCTGTTTTTT

D gene: TRBD1
V gene: TRBV24-1
CDR3 length: 13
J gene: TRBJ2-7
clone size: few
CDR3 protein: CATSHDRDNEQYF
CDR3 DNA: TGTGCCACCAGTCACGACAGGGACAACGAGCAGTACTTC

D gene: NA
V gene: TRBV7-8
CDR3 length: 15
J gene: TRBJ2-2
clone size: few
CDR3 protein: CASSLSGSGTGELFF
CDR3 DNA: TGTGCCAGCAGCCTATCAGGGTCGGGCACCGGGGAGCTGTTTTTT

D gene: NA
V gene: TRBV2
CDR3 length: 13
J gene: TRBJ1-1
clone size: few
CDR3 protein: CASSDAAYTEAFF
CDR3 DNA: TGTGCCAGCAGTGACGCAGCGTACACTGAAGCTTTCTTT

D gene: NA
V gene: TRBV12-3/TRBV12-4
CDR3 length: 13
J gene: TRBJ1-2
clone size: NA
CDR3 protein: CASSPWARYGYTF
CDR3 DNA: TGTGCCAGCAGTCCCTGGGCTCGCTATGGCTACACCTTC

D gene: NA
V gene: TRBV19
CDR3 length: 15
J gene: TRBJ1-2
clone size: NA
CDR3 protein: CASSIHGFESYGYTF
CDR3 DNA: TGTGCCAGTAGTATACACGGTTTTGAAAGCTATGGCTACACCTTC

D gene: NA
V gene: TRBV30
CDR3 length: 15
J gene: TRBJ2-2
clone size: NA
CDR3 protein: CAWSVIGVGTGELFF
CDR3 DNA: TGTGCCTGGAGTGTGATAGGGGTAGGCACCGGGGAGCTGTTTTTT

D gene: TRBD1
V gene: TRBV7-9
CDR3 length: 14
J gene: TRBJ2-3
clone size: NA
CDR3 protein: CASSFTGATDTQYF
CDR3 DNA: TGTGCCAGCAGCTTTACAGGGGCGACAGATACGCAGTATTTT

D gene: NA
V gene: TRBV2
CDR3 length: 14
J gene: TRBJ2-7
clone size: NA
CDR3 protein: CASSVRQGFDEQYF
CDR3 DNA: TGTGCCAGCAGTGTGCGGCAGGGGTTCGACGAGCAGTACTTC

D gene: NA
V gene: TRBV6-2/TRBV6-3
CDR3 length: 14
J gene: TRBJ1-2
clone size: NA
CDR3 protein: CASSLRTDNYGYTF
CDR3 DNA: TGTGCCAGCAGCCTTCGGACAGACAACTATGGCTACACCTTC

D gene: NA
V gene: TRBV4-1
CDR3 length: 15
J gene: TRBJ2-7
clone size: NA
CDR3 protein: CASSQAAGRSYEQYF
CDR3 DNA: TGCGCCAGCAGCCAAGCGGCAGGCCGCTCCTACGAGCAGTACTTC

D gene: TRBD2
V gene: TRBV5-1
CDR3 length: 18
J gene: TRBJ2-3
clone size: NA
CDR3 protein: CASSLASQAGTNPDTQYF
CDR3 DNA: TGCGCCAGCAGCTTGGCCTCACAAGCGGGGACTAATCCAGATACGCAGTATTTT

D gene: NA
V gene: TRBV19
CDR3 length: 16
J gene: TRBJ2-6
clone size: NA
CDR3 protein: CASSAQGPSGANVLTF
CDR3 DNA: TGTGCCAGTAGTGCCCAGGGCCCCTCTGGGGCCAACGTCCTGACTTTC

D gene: NA
V gene: TRBV12-2
CDR3 length: 17
J gene: TRBJ2-2
clone size: NA
CDR3 protein: CASRLLEYRSVTGELFF
CDR3 DNA: TGTGCAAGTCGCTTACTGGAATACCGCAGCGTTACCGGGGAGCTGTTTTTT

D gene: NA
V gene: TRBV19
CDR3 length: 17
J gene: TRBJ2-2
clone size: NA
CDR3 protein: CASSFRDRRANTGELFF
CDR3 DNA: TGTGCCAGTAGTTTCCGAGATCGACGGGCGAACACCGGGGAGCTGTTTTTT

D gene: TRBD1
V gene: TRBV5-1
CDR3 length: 13
J gene: TRBJ1-2
clone size: NA
CDR3 protein: CASSQTTGGGYTF
CDR3 DNA: TGCGCCAGCAGCCAAACAACAGGGGGTGGCTACACCTTC

D gene: TRBD1
V gene: TRBV10-3
CDR3 length: 15
J gene: TRBJ1-1
clone size: NA
CDR3 protein: CAISESDRGRTEAFF
CDR3 DNA: TGTGCCATCAGTGAATCCGACAGGGGCCGGACTGAAGCTTTCTTT

D gene: TRBD2
V gene: TRBV4-3
CDR3 length: 17
J gene: TRBJ2-7
clone size: NA
CDR3 protein: CASSQVLGPGGAGEQYF
CDR3 DNA: TGCGCCAGCAGCCAAGTTCTGGGACCGGGGGGGGCGGGCGAGCAGTACTTC

D gene: NA
V gene: TRBV7-8
CDR3 length: 14
J gene: TRBJ2-2
clone size: NA
CDR3 protein: CASSLRSDSGELFF
CDR3 DNA: TGTGCCAGCAGCTTACGGAGCGATTCCGGGGAGCTGTTTTTT

D gene: NA
V gene: TRBV5-4
CDR3 length: 12
J gene: TRBJ1-4
clone size: once
CDR3 protein: CASHSPLGKLFF
CDR3 DNA: TGTGCCAGCCACTCCCCACTAGGAAAACTGTTTTTT

D gene: NA
V gene: TRBV2
CDR3 length: 13
J gene: TRBJ2-3
clone size: NA
CDR3 protein: CASSVGVTDTQYF
CDR3 DNA: TGTGCCAGCAGTGTAGGGGTCACAGATACGCAGTATTTT

D gene: TRBD1
V gene: TRBV27
CDR3 length: 14
J gene: TRBJ1-1
clone size: NA
CDR3 protein: CASSPRQGGTEAFF
CDR3 DNA: TGTGCCAGCAGTCCCCGACAGGGTGGAACTGAAGCTTTCTTT

D gene: NA
V gene: TRBV3-1/TRBV3-2
CDR3 length: 14
J gene: TRBJ1-1
clone size: NA
CDR3 protein: CASSQDLVGREAFF
CDR3 DNA: TGTGCCAGCAGCCAAGATTTGGTGGGCCGAGAAGCTTTCTTT

D gene: NA
V gene: TRBV6-4
CDR3 length: 12
J gene: TRBJ1-2
clone size: NA
CDR3 protein: CASTRHNYGYTF
CDR3 DNA: TGTGCCAGCACCCGACATAACTATGGCTACACCTTC

D gene: TRBD1
V gene: TRBV7-9
CDR3 length: 17
J gene: TRBJ2-1
clone size: few
CDR3 protein: CASSSLWADRGLNEQFF
CDR3 DNA: TGTGCCAGCAGCTCCCTATGGGCGGACAGGGGGCTTAATGAGCAGTTCTTC

D gene: NA
V gene: TRBV5-6
CDR3 length: 13
J gene: TRBJ1-4
clone size: once
CDR3 protein: CASMNRANEKLFF
CDR3 DNA: TGTGCCAGCATGAACAGGGCTAATGAAAAACTGTTTTTT

D gene: NA
V gene: TRBV30
CDR3 length: 15
J gene: TRBJ1-3
clone size: NA
CDR3 protein: CAWSPRGEAGNTIYF
CDR3 DNA: TGTGCCTGGAGTCCAAGGGGCGAAGCCGGAAACACCATATATTTT

D gene: NA
V gene: TRBV6-6
CDR3 length: 13
J gene: TRBJ2-7
clone size: NA
CDR3 protein: CASSRQNSYEQYF
CDR3 DNA: TGTGCCAGCAGCCGACAGAACTCCTACGAGCAGTACTTC